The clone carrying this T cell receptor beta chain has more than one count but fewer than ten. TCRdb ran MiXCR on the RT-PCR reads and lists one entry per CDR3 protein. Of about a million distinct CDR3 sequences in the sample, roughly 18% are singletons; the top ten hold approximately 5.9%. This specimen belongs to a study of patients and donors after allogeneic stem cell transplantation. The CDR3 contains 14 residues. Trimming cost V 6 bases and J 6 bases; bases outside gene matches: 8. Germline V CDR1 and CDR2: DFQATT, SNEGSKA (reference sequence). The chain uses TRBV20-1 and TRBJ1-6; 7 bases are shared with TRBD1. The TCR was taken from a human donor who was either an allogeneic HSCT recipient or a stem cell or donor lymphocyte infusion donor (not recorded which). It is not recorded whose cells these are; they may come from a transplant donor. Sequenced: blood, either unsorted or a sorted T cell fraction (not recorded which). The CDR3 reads CSAPQGSGNSPLHF. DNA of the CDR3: TGCAGTGCCCCACAGGGGAGTGGTAATTCACCCCTCCACTTT.